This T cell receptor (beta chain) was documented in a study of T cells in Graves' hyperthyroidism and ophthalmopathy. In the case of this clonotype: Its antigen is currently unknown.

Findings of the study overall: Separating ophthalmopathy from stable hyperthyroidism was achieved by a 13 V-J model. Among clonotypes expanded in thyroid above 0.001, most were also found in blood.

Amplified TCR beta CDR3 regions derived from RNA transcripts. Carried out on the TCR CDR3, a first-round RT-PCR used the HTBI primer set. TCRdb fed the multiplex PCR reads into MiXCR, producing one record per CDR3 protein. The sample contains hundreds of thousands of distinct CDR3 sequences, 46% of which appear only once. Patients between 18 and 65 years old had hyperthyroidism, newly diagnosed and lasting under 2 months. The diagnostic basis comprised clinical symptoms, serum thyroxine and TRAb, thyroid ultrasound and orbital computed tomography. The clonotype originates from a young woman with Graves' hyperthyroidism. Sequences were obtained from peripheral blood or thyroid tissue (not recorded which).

For the CDR3, the DNA is TGTGCCAGCAGTGATCCGACAGGCTCTGGGGCCAACGTCCTGACTTTC. Amino acids: CASSDPTGSGANVLTF. The chain combines TRBV2 with TRBJ2-6, with TRBD1 as a possible D gene (6 bases). The CDR3 extends over 16 amino acids. Germline V gene data show CDR1 as SNHLY and CDR2 as FYNNEI. V lost 3 bases, J lost 0 bases, and 9 bases lay in between.